This T cell receptor beta chain is from a study of blood T cells in healthy people across ages. This CDR3 region has 15 residues. Germline V gene data show CDR1 as MNHEY and CDR2 as SMNVEV (reference sequence). J lost 4 bases, V lost 7 bases, and 4 bases had no gene match. This clonotype has ten or more counts. Through a sample-barcoded 5' primer and a J-beta primer mix, a second PCR was run for roughly 6 to 11 cycles. TCRdb ran MiXCR on the 5' RACE reads and lists one entry per CDR3 protein. The top ten clones hold 18% of a sample with approximately 1,000,000 distinct CDR3 sequences, less than 50% of them seen once.

V is TRBV27 and J is TRBJ2-1; 13 nucleotides line up with TRBD2. The receptor comes from a woman aged 60 to 75 in good health. Sequencing was carried out using blood. DNA for the CDR3: TGTGCCAGCAATGTACTAGCGGGAGGGTACAATGAGCAGTTCTTC. Translating gives CASNVLAGGYNEQFF.